This TCR beta chain was identified in a study of T cell responses to AZD1222 COVID-19 vaccine. Per germline, CDR1 SGHNT and CDR2 YENEEA. Trimming stripped 4 bases from V and 6 bases from J, with 10 bases between. The CDR3 extends over 13 amino acids. The study's findings and limits: Clonal diversity may have been underestimated, and the donors were mostly white British, with more females than males. Reportedly, close to half of spike-specific TCRs are directed against unmutated variant regions. Elevations in Spike-specific TCR breadth and depth followed administration of two AZD1222 doses. Repertoire sampling was restricted to post-peak T cell response timepoints.

Regarding this clone: Its matching antigen is unknown.

Method: immunoSEQ multiplex PCR; TCRdb's copy keeps in-frame clones and lacks some. This sample has some 74,000 clones, with 70% to 90% found just once. The material was peripheral blood, obtained 28 days after the second AZD1222 dose. The V and J genes are TRBV11-3 and TRBJ2-1; D is ambiguous. The TCR originated in an adult who received the AZD1222 COVID-19 vaccine. The CDR3 is CASSSSLVNEQFF. Written as DNA, the CDR3 is TGTGCCAGCAGCTCCTCCCTGGTCAATGAGCAGTTCTTC.